This TCR beta chain was sequenced during a study of cytomegalovirus exposure and HLA in healthy donors. Study-wide points: Cytomegalovirus-associated TCR beta chains were listed, numbering roughly 150. In vitro assays verified that three CMV-associated chains recognized CMV antigens specifically. Published work reported that the classifier diagnosed cytomegalovirus status with high specificity and sensitivity.

These donors were members of the 120-subject validation cohort, a group separate from the approximately 670-subject first cohort. For this clone: Its matching antigen is unknown.

The germline gives CDR1 SGHNT, CDR2 YYREEE (reference sequence). This CDR3 has 14 amino acids. Trimming cost V 0 bases and J 9 bases, with 13 bases left between them. The assay was immunoSEQ multiplex PCR, and TCRdb's table has in-frame clones only and misses some. The sample consists of 150,000 or so clones, less than 95% of them appearing once. Sequenced material: PBMCs. The gene calls are TRBV5-4 and TRBJ2-1, with D perhaps matching TRBD2 (5 bases). This sequence originates from a young man in good health and CMV-seropositive. The CDR3 DNA is TGTGCCAGCAGCTTGGATGTTAGCCGGGGTGAGCAGTTCTTC. Translation: CASSLDVSRGEQFF.